The following is a T cell receptor beta chain sequence with its context. This sample is drawn from a study of response to subunit inactivated influenza vaccine. Each CDR3 protein gets one entry after TCRdb re-called the RT-PCR reads with MiXCR. The sample has roughly 790,000 distinct CDR3 sequences; 21% are singletons. V lost 2 bases and J 0 bases, leaving 10 bases between the germline ends. Germline assignment: CDR1 MNHNS and CDR2 SASEGT. The CDR3 is 15 amino acids. This TCR came from a man aged 50 to 59 who received an inactivated influenza vaccine. Sequenced material: PBMCs from blood, taken 4 to 6 days after vaccination. The rearrangement uses TRBV6-1 and TRBJ1-2; D gene uncertain. The CDR3 reads CASSESNSPNYGYTF. For the CDR3, the DNA is TGTGCCAGCAGTGAATCAAACAGCCCTAACTATGGCTACACCTTC.